A selection of T cell receptor beta chains follows, all from one sample in a study of blood T cell repertoires in COVID-19. Clones were read by immunoSEQ multiplex PCR, and TCRdb kept only the in-frame ones, dropping some. Of approximately 90,000 clones listed, roughly nine tenths were seen once; the top ten hold about 3.4%. The sample was peripheral blood. The source of these receptors is a woman aged 70-85 years with acute or convalescent COVID-19. CDR3s include the opening cysteine and the closing phenylalanine or tryptophan. The D gene is left open where the match is weak. Some rows mark clone size as missing; the rest say once, few, many or name a class of expanded clone.

cdr3_aa	cdr3_nt	v_call	j_call	clone_size	d_call
CASSVVGPNYGYTF	TGTGCCAGCAGCGTAGTGGGGCCTAACTATGGCTACACCTTC	TRBV9	TRBJ1-2	once	-
CASGEQGYQPQHF	TGTGCCAGCGGAGAACAGGGGTATCAGCCCCAGCATTTT	TRBV18	TRBJ1-5	-	TRBD1
CASRPGQPRGEQYF	TGTGCCAGCCGACCTGGACAGCCTAGGGGCGAGCAGTACTTC	TRBV28	TRBJ2-7	-	-
CASSQGPGQGEETQYF	TGCGCCAGCAGCCAAGGACCGGGACAGGGCGAAGAGACCCAGTACTTC	TRBV4-1	TRBJ2-5	-	TRBD1
CASSDETATPLGELFF	TGTGCCAGCAGTGACGAGACAGCCACCCCCCTCGGGGAGCTGTTTTTT	TRBV2	TRBJ2-2	-	-
CASSPRRDEKLFF	TGTGCCAGCAGCCCCCGGAGGGATGAAAAACTGTTTTTT	TRBV9	TRBJ1-4	-	-
CASGLGTGNGYTF	TGTGCTAGTGGTTTAGGGACAGGGAATGGCTACACCTTC	TRBV12-5	TRBJ1-2	-	TRBD1
CASSPPGTGNLNTEAFF	TGTGCCAGCAGCCCACCCGGGACAGGGAACTTGAACACTGAAGCTTTCTTT	TRBV9	TRBJ1-1	-	TRBD1
CASSPNGQVAPSRGYTF	TGTGCCAGCAGCCCCAACGGACAGGTCGCCCCATCGCGGGGCTACACCTTC	TRBV7-2	TRBJ1-2	-	TRBD1
CASSASPDNEQFF	TGTGCCAGCAGCGCTAGTCCCGACAATGAGCAGTTCTTC	TRBV9	TRBJ2-1	-	-
CASSPDRGNSPLHF	TGTGCCAGCTCACCGGACAGGGGTAATTCACCCCTCCACTTT	TRBV18	TRBJ1-6	-	TRBD1
CASSLVPPAQGATGELFF	TGTGCCAGCAGCTTAGTCCCTCCCGCCCAGGGGGCAACCGGGGAGCTGTTTTTT	TRBV7-2	TRBJ2-2	-	TRBD1
CASSVRRTEAFF	TGTGCCAGCAGTGTCAGGAGGACTGAAGCTTTCTTT	TRBV28	TRBJ1-1	-	-
CASSLFLAGAEQYF	TGTGCCAGCAGTTTATTCCTAGCGGGAGCCGAGCAGTACTTC	TRBV27	TRBJ2-7	-	TRBD2
CASSLVSRGTGNTIYF	TGTGCCAGCAGCTTAGTCTCTCGGGGAACTGGAAACACCATATATTTT	TRBV11-2	TRBJ1-3	few	-
CASSPRRWLDTEAFF	TGTGCCAGCTCACCAAGGCGGTGGTTGGACACTGAAGCTTTCTTT	TRBV18	TRBJ1-1	-	-
CASSLGTNNQPQHF	TGTGCCAGCAGCTTAGGGACTAACAATCAGCCCCAGCATTTT	TRBV11-2	TRBJ1-5	-	-
CASSPIGTGLNNQPQHF	TGTGCCAGCAGTCCAATTGGGACAGGGTTAAACAATCAGCCCCAGCATTTT	TRBV28	TRBJ1-5	-	TRBD1
CASRLAGGPAGELFF	TGTGCCAGCAGATTAGCGGGGGGGCCCGCCGGGGAGCTGTTTTTT	TRBV7-9	TRBJ2-2	-	TRBD2
CSVEADRGHEQYF	TGCAGCGTTGAGGCGGACAGGGGTCACGAGCAGTACTTC	TRBV29-1	TRBJ2-7	-	TRBD1
CASRLLRPSGGEDTQYF	TGTGCCAGCAGACTTCTCCGGCCTAGCGGGGGGGAAGATACGCAGTATTTT	TRBV27	TRBJ2-3	once	TRBD2
CASSLVRGQETQYF	TGTGCCAGCAGCTTAGTTCGGGGGCAAGAGACCCAGTACTTC	TRBV7-9	TRBJ2-5	-	-
CASSLVGADSPLHF	TGCGCCAGCAGCTTGGTTGGTGCAGATTCACCCCTCCACTTT	TRBV5-1	TRBJ1-6	-	-
CASSPSGTGNSPLHF	TGCGCCAGCAGCCCCTCCGGGACAGGCAATTCACCCCTCCACTTT	TRBV5-1	TRBJ1-6	-	TRBD1
CASSQLRKAGEKLFF	TGCGCCAGCAGTCAATTACGCAAAGCTGGTGAAAAACTGTTTTTT	TRBV23-1	TRBJ1-4	-	-
CAWSGRGPNQPQHF	TGTGCCTGGAGTGGCAGGGGCCCCAATCAGCCCCAGCATTTT	TRBV30	TRBJ1-5	few	-
CASSQDASGGREQFF	TGTGCCAGCAGCCAAGATGCTAGCGGGGGTCGTGAGCAGTTCTTC	TRBV3-1/TRBV3-2	TRBJ2-1	-	TRBD2
CASSRSPGELFF	TGTGCCAGCAGCCGTAGTCCCGGGGAGCTGTTTTTT	TRBV6-5	TRBJ2-2	-	-
CASSERFGGNQPQHF	TGTGCCAGCAGTGAACGTTTCGGTGGCAATCAGCCCCAGCATTTT	TRBV6-1	TRBJ1-5	-	-
CASTGRGADNSPLHF	TGTGCCAGCACCGGCAGGGGGGCGGATAATTCACCCCTCCACTTT	TRBV27	TRBJ1-6	-	TRBD1
CATSRAIQGNEKLFF	TGTGCCACCAGCAGGGCGATTCAGGGAAACGAAAAACTGTTTTTT	TRBV15	TRBJ1-4	-	-
CASSVGTANSPLHF	TGTGCCAGCAGCGTGGGGACAGCTAATTCACCCCTCCACTTT	TRBV9	TRBJ1-6	-	TRBD1
CSVGTGYSYEQYF	TGCAGCGTCGGGACAGGGTACTCCTACGAGCAGTACTTC	TRBV29-1	TRBJ2-7	-	TRBD1
CSVTPGQPYNEQFF	TGCAGCGTCACACCGGGACAACCCTACAATGAGCAGTTCTTC	TRBV29-1	TRBJ2-1	-	-
CASWTAVSYNEQFF	TGTGCCAGCTGGACAGCCGTTTCCTACAATGAGCAGTTCTTC	TRBV6-5	TRBJ2-1	-	-
CASTLGGPNTEAFF	TGTGCCAGCACACTAGGAGGCCCCAACACTGAAGCTTTCTTT	TRBV28	TRBJ1-1	-	-
CASSSDRENEQYF	TGTGCCAGCAGCTCCGACAGGGAAAACGAGCAGTACTTC	TRBV11-2	TRBJ2-7	-	TRBD1
CAIGRTSGVNEQFF	TGTGCCATTGGGCGGACTAGCGGTGTCAATGAGCAGTTCTTC	TRBV10-3	TRBJ2-1	few	TRBD2
CARKDSGSDTGELFF	TGCGCCAGGAAAGATAGCGGGAGTGACACCGGGGAGCTGTTTTTT	TRBV5-1	TRBJ2-2	-	TRBD2
CAGWTGEKLFF	TGTGCCGGATGGACAGGGGAAAAACTGTTTTTT	TRBV2	TRBJ1-4	-	TRBD1
CASSRTSGVVDEQFF	TGTGCCAGCTCACGGACTAGCGGGGTGGTAGATGAGCAGTTCTTC	TRBV18	TRBJ2-1	-	TRBD2
CASGTSSGPYEQYF	TGTGCCAGTGGTACTAGTAGCGGACCCTACGAGCAGTACTTC	TRBV19	TRBJ2-7	-	-
CASTTGTSRNEQYF	TGTGCCAGCACCACCGGGACTAGCAGAAACGAGCAGTACTTC	TRBV6-5	TRBJ2-7	once	TRBD2
CASSPTGVGYEQYF	TGCGCCAGCAGTCCAACAGGGGTAGGCTACGAGCAGTACTTC	TRBV23-1	TRBJ2-7	-	TRBD1
CASGPSRETQYF	TGTGCCAGCGGTCCTAGCCGGGAGACCCAGTACTTC	TRBV6-5	TRBJ2-5	-	-
CASSSPDSSYGYTF	TGTGCCAGCAGTTCCCCTGACTCTTCCTATGGCTACACCTTC	TRBV6-2/TRBV6-3	TRBJ1-2	-	-
CASSKRVVGSYGYTF	TGTGCCAGCAGCAAAAGAGTCGTCGGTAGCTATGGCTACACCTTC	TRBV11-3	TRBJ1-2	-	-